This entry lists 16 T cell receptor beta chains sequenced from one sample in a study of blood T cell repertoires in COVID-19. Here immunoSEQ multiplex PCR was the method, and the copy in TCRdb shows in-frame clones only, minus some. The sample carries 120,000 or so clones, roughly 90% recorded once. Sequencing was performed on peripheral blood. These receptors were collected from a man aged 50-60 years with acute or convalescent COVID-19.

This clone was seen only a few times. V is TRBV29-1 and J is TRBJ1-1, with D tentatively TRBD1 (6 bases). Germline CDR1 is SQVTM and CDR2 is ANQGSEA. This CDR3 is 11 amino acids long. The V end was cut by 7 bases, the J end by 5 bases, with 11 bases between. DNA for the CDR3: TGCAGCGACAGGGTAGGGACTGAAGCTTTCTTT. This translates into CSDRVGTEAFF.

The rearrangement joins TRBV19 to TRBJ2-1, with 11 bases matching TRBD2. Germline CDR1 reads LNHDA; CDR2 reads SQIVND (reference sequence). The V segment lost 6 bases and the J segment 4 bases; nucleotides outside the gene matches: 5. The CDR3 is 15 amino acids. The CDR3 sequence is CASSRLAGPYNEQFF. In DNA, the CDR3 is TGTGCCAGTAGCCGACTAGCGGGACCTTACAATGAGCAGTTCTTC.

This chain links TRBV6-5 with TRBJ2-3; TRBD2 is a possible D gene (6 bases). CDR1 MNHEY and CDR2 SVGAGI come from the germline V gene. Trimming left V 4 bases short and J 10 bases short, with 15 bases between. This CDR3 is 13 amino acids long. This chain's CDR3 is CASSSGVGGSQYF. As DNA, the CDR3 is TGTGCCAGCAGTTCAGGTGTGGGGGGTTCGCAGTATTTT.

This rearrangement joins TRBV7-6 to TRBJ2-3, with D perhaps matching TRBD2 (6 bases). The length of the CDR3 is 15 residues. Trimming took off 6 bases at V and 1 base at J, with 14 bases between the two ends. Germline-derived CDR1 and CDR2 are SGHVS and FNYEAQ. In DNA, the CDR3 is TGTGCCAGCAGGCAAAAAGGGACTGGCACAGATACGCAGTATTTT. It encodes CASRQKGTGTDTQYF.

This clone was detected once. The rearrangement uses TRBV4-1 and TRBJ2-2; possibly TRBD1 for D (6 bases). The V gene lost 4 bases and the J gene lost 1 base, with 10 bases spanning the gap. Germline V gene data show CDR1 as MGHRA and CDR2 as YSYEKL. The CDR3 sequence is 15 residues long. For the CDR3, the DNA is TGCGCCAGCAGCCCCTTGGACAGGAACACCGGGGAGCTGTTTTTT. This sequence encodes CASSPLDRNTGELFF.

The chain combines TRBV7-2 with TRBJ2-1, with TRBD2 matching over 10 bases. Germline V lookup: CDR1 SGHTA, CDR2 FQGNSA. The CDR3 spans 15 residues. Trimming cost V 1 base and J 3 bases; bases outside gene matches: 0. The CDR3 DNA reads TGTGCCAGCAGCTTAGTAGCGGGGGGCTACAATGAGCAGTTCTTC. Protein sequence: CASSLVAGGYNEQFF.

The genes are TRBV3-1 (or the pseudogene TRBV3-2) and TRBJ2-2, with 8 bases that match TRBD2. Trimming cost V 6 bases and J 2 bases; bases outside gene matches: 5. Germline CDR1 and CDR2: LGHDT and YNNKEL (reference sequence). The CDR3 is 15 amino acids. The CDR3 reads CASRFTSGNTGELFF. DNA for the CDR3: TGTGCCAGCAGGTTTACTAGCGGTAACACCGGGGAGCTGTTTTTT.

The chain employs TRBV4-1 and TRBJ2-5; D is possibly TRBD2 (6 bases). CDR3 size: 15 residues. Germline V gene sequence: CDR1 MGHRA, CDR2 YSYEKL. Trimming cost V 0 bases and J 3 bases, with 11 bases left between them. CDR3 in amino acids: CASSQETTRKETQYF. CDR3 in DNA: TGCGCCAGCAGCCAAGAGACGACTAGGAAAGAGACCCAGTACTTC.

This clone appeared once. The chain has TRBV20-1 and TRBJ2-3; the D gene is possibly TRBD2 (7 bases). The CDR3 contains 15 residues. Germline-derived CDR1 and CDR2 are DFQATT and SNEGSKA (reference sequence). Trimming removed 3 bases from V and 5 bases from J, with 18 bases in between. The CDR3 DNA follows: TGCAGTGCTAGTAGGGGGGAGGGCCGGGGAGATACGCAGTATTTT. Its protein is CSASRGEGRGDTQYF.

The chain links TRBV11-2 to TRBJ2-5, with 11 positions matching TRBD2. Trimming cost V 3 bases and J 5 bases; bases outside gene matches: 11. The germline V gene encodes CDR1 SGHAT and CDR2 FQNNGV. This CDR3 region has 17 residues. CDR3: CASSLSLAGGLWETQYF. The CDR3 DNA sequence: TGTGCCAGCAGCTTGAGTCTAGCGGGAGGACTTTGGGAGACCCAGTACTTC.

V is TRBV4-3 and J is TRBJ1-2; no firm D call. V lost 0 bases and J lost 2, with 10 bases in between. Germline V gene lookup returns CDR1 LGHNA and CDR2 YSLEER. This CDR3 comprises 15 residues. CDR3 DNA: TGCGCCAGCAGCCAAGAGCATCAGAAAAACTATGGCTACACCTTC. Residues: CASSQEHQKNYGYTF.

The chain employs TRBV6-5 and TRBJ2-3, with D unresolved. Trimming left V 5 bases short and J 2 bases short, with 8 bases between. The CDR3 sequence is 13 residues long. Germline assignment: CDR1 MNHEY and CDR2 SVGAGI. The CDR3 loop is CASSPRYTDTQYF. DNA for the CDR3: TGTGCCAGCAGTCCGAGGTACACAGATACGCAGTATTTT.

The DNA for the CDR3 is TGTGCCACCAGTGTCTACTACAATGAGCAGTTCTTC. Encoded protein: CATSVYYNEQFF. This chain joins TRBV24-1 and TRBJ2-1; D not certain. Trimming shortened V by 5 bases and J by 3 bases, and 4 bases separated the two germline ends. Germline V gene data show CDR1 as KGHDR and CDR2 as SFDVKD. The CDR3 is 12 residues long.

This sequence joins TRBV5-1 and TRBJ1-4; no definite D call. Per germline, CDR1 SGHRS and CDR2 YFSETQ. This CDR3 comprises 14 residues. V gave up 1 base and J gave up 0 bases, with 4 bases separating them. The CDR3 reads CASSLTATNEKLFF. Written as DNA, the CDR3 is TGCGCCAGCAGCTTGACAGCAACTAATGAAAAACTGTTTTTT.

This chain links TRBV14 with TRBJ2-3; 7 nucleotides align to TRBD2. The junction had 10 bases not matched to a gene; V was cut back by 4 bases and J by 3 bases. Germline CDR1 reads SGHDN; CDR2 reads FVKESK. The CDR3 covers 16 residues. CDR3 coding DNA: TGTGCCAGCAGCCCTTTGGCGGGAGTCAGAACAGATACGCAGTATTTT. Its protein is CASSPLAGVRTDTQYF.

The chain is built from TRBV5-1 and TRBJ1-1; D may be TRBD1 (6 bases). Germline CDR1 is SGHRS and CDR2 is YFSETQ. The CDR3 covers 14 residues. Trimming took off 4 bases at V and 0 bases at J, with 10 bases between the two ends. The CDR3 bases are TGCGCCAGCAGCCCAGGGGTAGTGAACACTGAAGCTTTCTTT. Protein sequence: CASSPGVVNTEAFF.